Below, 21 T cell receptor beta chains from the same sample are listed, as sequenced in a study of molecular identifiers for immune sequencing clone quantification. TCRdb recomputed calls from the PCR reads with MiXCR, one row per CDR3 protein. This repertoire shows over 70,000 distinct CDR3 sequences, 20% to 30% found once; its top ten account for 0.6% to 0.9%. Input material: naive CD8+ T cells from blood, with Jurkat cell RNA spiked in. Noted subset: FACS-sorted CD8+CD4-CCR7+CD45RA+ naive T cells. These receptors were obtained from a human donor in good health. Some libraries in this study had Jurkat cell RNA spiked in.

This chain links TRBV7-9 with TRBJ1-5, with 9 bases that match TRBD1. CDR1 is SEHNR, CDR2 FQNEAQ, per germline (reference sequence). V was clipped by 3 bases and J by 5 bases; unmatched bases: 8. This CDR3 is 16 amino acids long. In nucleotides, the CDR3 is TGTGCCAGCAGCTTGCGGGACAGGGATCTGTATCAGCCCCAGCATTTT. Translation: CASSLRDRDLYQPQHF.

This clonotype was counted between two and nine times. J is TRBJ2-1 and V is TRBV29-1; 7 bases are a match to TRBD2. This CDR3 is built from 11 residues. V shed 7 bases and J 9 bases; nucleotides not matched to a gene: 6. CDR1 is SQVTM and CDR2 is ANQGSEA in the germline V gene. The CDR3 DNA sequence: TGCAGCGGAGAGGCGGGAGCTGAGCAGTTCTTC. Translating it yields CSGEAGAEQFF.

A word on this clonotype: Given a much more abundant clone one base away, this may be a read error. The CDR3 loop reads CASVPETRYF. The CDR3 nucleotides are TGTGCCAGCGTCCCCGAGACCCGGTACTTC. The chain couples TRBV7-2 to TRBJ2-5; D gene ambiguous. CDR1 SGHTA and CDR2 FQGNSA come from the germline V gene. The CDR3 runs 10 residues. Complete variable domain (other parts from reference TRBV7-2 and TRBJ2-5): GAGVSQSPSNKVTEKGKDVELRCDPISGHTALYWYRQSLGQGLEFLIYFQGNSAPDKSGLPSDRFSAERTGGSVSTLTIQRTQQEDSAVYLCASVPETRYFGPGTRLLVL.

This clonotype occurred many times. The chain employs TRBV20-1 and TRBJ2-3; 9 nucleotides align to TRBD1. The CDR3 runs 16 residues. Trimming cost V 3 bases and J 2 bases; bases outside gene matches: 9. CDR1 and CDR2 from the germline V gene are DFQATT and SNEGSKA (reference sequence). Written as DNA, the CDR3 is TGCAGTGCTAGCCTCACAGGGGGCCCCCCCACAGATACGCAGTATTTT. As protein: CSASLTGGPPTDTQYF.

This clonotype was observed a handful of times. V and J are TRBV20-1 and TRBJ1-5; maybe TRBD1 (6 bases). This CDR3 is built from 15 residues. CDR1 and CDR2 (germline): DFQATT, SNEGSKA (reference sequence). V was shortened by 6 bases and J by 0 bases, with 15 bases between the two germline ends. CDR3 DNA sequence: TGCAGTGCCAGCGGGGGGCGACATAGCAATCAGCCCCAGCATTTT. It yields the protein CSASGGRHSNQPQHF.

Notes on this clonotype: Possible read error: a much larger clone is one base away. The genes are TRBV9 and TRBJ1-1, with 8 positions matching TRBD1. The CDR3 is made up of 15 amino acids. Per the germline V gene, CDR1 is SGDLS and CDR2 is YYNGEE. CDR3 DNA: TGTGCCAGCAGCCCCCGGACAGGGTCGTACACTGCAGCTTTCTTT. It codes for CASSPRTGSYTAAFF. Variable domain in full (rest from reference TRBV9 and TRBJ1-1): DSGVTQTPKHLITATGQRVTLRCSPRSGDLSVYWYQQSLDQGLQFLIQYYNGEERAKGNILERFSAQQFPDLHSELNLSSLELGDSALYFCASSPRTGSYTAAFFGQGTRLTVV.

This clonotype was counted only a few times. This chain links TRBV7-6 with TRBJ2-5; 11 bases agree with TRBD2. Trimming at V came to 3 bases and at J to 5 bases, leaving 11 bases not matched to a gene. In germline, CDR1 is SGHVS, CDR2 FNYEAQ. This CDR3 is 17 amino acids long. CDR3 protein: CASSFRGPSGRYETQYF. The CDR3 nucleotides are TGTGCCAGCAGCTTTCGAGGGCCTAGCGGGAGGTATGAGACCCAGTACTTC.

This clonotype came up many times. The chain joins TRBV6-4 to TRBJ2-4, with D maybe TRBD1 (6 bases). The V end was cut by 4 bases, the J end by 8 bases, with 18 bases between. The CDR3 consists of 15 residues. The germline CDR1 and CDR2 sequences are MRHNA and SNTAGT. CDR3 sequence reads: CASSVGQFIGYIQYF. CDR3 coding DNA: TGTGCCAGCAGTGTTGGACAGTTTATAGGGTACATTCAGTACTTC.

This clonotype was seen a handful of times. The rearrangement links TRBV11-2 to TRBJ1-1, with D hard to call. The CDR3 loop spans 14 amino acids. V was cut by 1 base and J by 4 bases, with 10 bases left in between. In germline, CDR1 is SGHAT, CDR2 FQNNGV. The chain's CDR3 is CASSLATAGTEAFF. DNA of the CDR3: TGTGCCAGCAGCTTAGCCACGGCGGGCACTGAAGCTTTCTTT.

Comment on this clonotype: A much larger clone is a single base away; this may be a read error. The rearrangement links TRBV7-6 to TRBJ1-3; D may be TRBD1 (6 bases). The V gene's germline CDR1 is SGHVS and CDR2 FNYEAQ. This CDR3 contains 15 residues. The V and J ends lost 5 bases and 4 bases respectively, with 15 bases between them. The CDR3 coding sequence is TGTGCCAGCAGCCTAGGACAGCGGACGGGAAACACCATATATTTT. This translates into CASSLGQRTGNTIYF.

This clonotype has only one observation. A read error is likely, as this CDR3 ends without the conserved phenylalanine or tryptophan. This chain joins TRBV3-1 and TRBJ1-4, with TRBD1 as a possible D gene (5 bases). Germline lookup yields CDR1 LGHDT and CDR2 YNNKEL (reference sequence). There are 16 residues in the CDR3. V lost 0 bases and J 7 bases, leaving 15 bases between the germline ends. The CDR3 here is CASSQDYVRVGEKLFL. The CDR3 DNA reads TGTGCCAGCAGCCAAGATTACGTCAGGGTTGGTGAAAAACTGTTTTTA.

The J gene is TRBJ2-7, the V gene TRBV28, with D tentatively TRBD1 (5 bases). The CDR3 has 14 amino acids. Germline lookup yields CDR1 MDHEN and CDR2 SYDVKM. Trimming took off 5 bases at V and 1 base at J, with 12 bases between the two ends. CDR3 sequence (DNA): TGTGCCAGCAGTCACAGGACGTCGTCCTACGAGCAGTACTTC. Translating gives CASSHRTSSYEQYF.

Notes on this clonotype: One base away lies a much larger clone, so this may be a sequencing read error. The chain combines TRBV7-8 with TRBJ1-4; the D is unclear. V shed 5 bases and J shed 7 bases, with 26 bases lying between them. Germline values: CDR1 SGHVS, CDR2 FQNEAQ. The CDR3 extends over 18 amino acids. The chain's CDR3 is CASSPWMLPHEGSEKLFF. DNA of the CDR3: TGTGCCAGCAGCCCCTGGATGCTACCCCACGAGGGTAGTGAAAAACTGTTTTTT.

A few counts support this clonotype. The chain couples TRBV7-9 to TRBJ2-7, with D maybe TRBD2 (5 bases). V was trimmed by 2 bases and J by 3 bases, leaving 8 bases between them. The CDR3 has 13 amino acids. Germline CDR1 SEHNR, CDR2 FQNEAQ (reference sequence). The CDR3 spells CASSLSEDYEQYF. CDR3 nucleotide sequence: TGTGCCAGCAGCTTATCGGAGGACTACGAGCAGTACTTC. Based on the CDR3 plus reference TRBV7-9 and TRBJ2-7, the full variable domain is DTGVSQNPRHKITKRGQNVTFRCDPISEHNRLYWYRQTLGQGPEFLTYFQNEAQLEKSRLLSDRFSAERPKGSFSTLEIQRTEQGDSAMYLCASSLSEDYEQYFGPGTRLTVT.

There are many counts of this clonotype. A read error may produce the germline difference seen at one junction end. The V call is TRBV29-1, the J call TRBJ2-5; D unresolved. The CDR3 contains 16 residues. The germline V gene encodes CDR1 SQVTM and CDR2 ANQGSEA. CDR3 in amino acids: CSVEESLRTYQATQYF. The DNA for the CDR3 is TGCAGCGTTGAAGAGAGCTTGAGGACCTATCAAGCGACCCAGTACTTC.

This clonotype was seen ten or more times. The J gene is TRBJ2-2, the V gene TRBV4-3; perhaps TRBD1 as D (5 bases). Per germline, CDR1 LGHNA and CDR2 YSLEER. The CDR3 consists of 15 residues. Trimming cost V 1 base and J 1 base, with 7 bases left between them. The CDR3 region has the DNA TGCGCCAGCAGCCAAGTACAGGAGAACACCGGGGAGCTGTTTTTT. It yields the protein CASSQVQENTGELFF.

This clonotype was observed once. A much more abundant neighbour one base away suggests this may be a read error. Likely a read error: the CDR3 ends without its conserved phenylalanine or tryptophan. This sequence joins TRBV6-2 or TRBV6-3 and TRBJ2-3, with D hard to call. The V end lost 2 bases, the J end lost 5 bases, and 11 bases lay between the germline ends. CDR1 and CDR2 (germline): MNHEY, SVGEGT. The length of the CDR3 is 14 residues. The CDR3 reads CASSYGPGLDTQYL. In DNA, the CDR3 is TGTGCCAGCAGTTACGGTCCGGGTCTAGATACGCAGTATCTT.

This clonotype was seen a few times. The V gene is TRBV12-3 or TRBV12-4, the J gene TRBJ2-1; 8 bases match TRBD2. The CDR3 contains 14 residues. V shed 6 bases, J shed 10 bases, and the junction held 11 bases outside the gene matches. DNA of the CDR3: TGTGCCAGCAGCCTTGTCATCCGGGGGGGGGAGCAGTTCTTC. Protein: CASSLVIRGGEQFF.

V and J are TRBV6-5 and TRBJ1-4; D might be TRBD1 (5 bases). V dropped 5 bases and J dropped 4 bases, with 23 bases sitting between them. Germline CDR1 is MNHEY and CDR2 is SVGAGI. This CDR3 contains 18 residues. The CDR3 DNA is TGTGCCAGCAGTCTTAGGGACTACCACGTGAGGAGTAATGAAAAACTGTTTTTT. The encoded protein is CASSLRDYHVRSNEKLFF.

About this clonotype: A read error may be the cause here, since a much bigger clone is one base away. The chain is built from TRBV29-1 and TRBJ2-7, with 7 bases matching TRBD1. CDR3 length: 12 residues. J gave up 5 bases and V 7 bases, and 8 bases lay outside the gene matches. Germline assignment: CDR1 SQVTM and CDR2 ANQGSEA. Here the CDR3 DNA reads TGCAGCGCCCGGGACAGTTCCCACGAGCAGTACTTC. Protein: CSARDSSHEQYF.

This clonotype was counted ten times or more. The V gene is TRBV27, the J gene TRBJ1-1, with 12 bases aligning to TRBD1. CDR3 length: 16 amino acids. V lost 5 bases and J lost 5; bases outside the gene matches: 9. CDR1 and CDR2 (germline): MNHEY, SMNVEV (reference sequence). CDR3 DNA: TGTGCCAGCAGTCTAACCGGGACAGGGGGCGCAACTGAAGCTTTCTTT. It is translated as CASSLTGTGGATEAFF.